This TCR beta chain is from a study of cytomegalovirus exposure and HLA in healthy donors. General study results and limits: It was reportedly the case that the classifier diagnosed cytomegalovirus status with high specificity and sensitivity. In vitro data verified a few CMV-associated chains as specific for CMV antigens. Subsequent analysis revealed that first-cohort TCR clusters tended to co-occur in the 130 or so validation repertoires. TCR sequences were mostly rare, though some public TCRs occurred in many donors.

Sequencing used immunoSEQ multiplex PCR; TCRdb keeps in-frame clones, though not all of them. The sample lists more than 110,000 clones, about 83% occurring once. Concerning this clone itself: The antigen remains unidentified.

CDR1 SGHTA and CDR2 FQGTGA come from the germline V gene. The V end lost 4 bases, the J end lost 3 bases, and 11 bases lay between the germline ends. The CDR3 has 14 amino acids. The clonotype was recovered from a woman in her thirties in good health and CMV-seronegative. The V and J genes are TRBV7-3 and TRBJ2-3; maybe TRBD2 (6 bases). Input material: PBMCs. CDR3 nucleotide sequence: TGTGCCAGCAGCTGGGGACTCGTGACAGATACGCAGTATTTT. Protein product: CASSWGLVTDTQYF.